The clone carrying this TCR beta chain was seen once. Compared with germline, one end of the junction differs, possibly owing to a read error. This specimen belongs to a study of blood T cell repertoires in COVID-19. Turning to the study itself: Sites across the United States, Italy and Spain contributed samples from acute and convalescent COVID-19.

Profiling relied on immunoSEQ multiplex PCR, and the TCRdb table lists in-frame clones only, not all of them. The data show hundreds of thousands of clones, approximately 84% seen once. Sample: PBMCs or T cells enriched from blood (not recorded which). The source is a man in his forties who had recovered from COVID-19.

Written as DNA, the CDR3 is TGTGCTAGCAGCCCCGGGGGACTAGCTTACGAGCAGTACTTC. It codes for CASSPGGLAYEQYF. The chain joins TRBV7-7 to TRBJ2-7; TRBD2 matches 9 bases. The CDR3 consists of 14 residues. From germline, CDR1 is SSHAT and CDR2 FNYEAQ (reference sequence).